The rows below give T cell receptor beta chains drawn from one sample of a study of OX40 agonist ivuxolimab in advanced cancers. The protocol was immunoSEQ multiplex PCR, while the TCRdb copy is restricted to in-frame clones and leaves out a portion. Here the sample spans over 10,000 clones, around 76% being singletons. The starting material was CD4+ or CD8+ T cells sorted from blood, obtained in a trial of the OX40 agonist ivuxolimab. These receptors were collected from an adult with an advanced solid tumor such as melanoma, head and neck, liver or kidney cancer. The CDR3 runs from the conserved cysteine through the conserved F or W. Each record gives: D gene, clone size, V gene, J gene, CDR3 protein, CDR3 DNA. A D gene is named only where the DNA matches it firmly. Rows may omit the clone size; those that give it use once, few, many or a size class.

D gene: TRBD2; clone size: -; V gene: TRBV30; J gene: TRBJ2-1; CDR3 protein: CAWSDGTSGINEQFF; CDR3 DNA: TGTGCCTGGAGTGATGGGACTAGCGGGATAAATGAGCAGTTCTTC
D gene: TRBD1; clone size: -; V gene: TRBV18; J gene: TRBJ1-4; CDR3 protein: CASSPNERDRGIEKLFF; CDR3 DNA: TGTGCCAGCTCACCCAATGAAAGAGACAGGGGAATCGAAAAACTGTTTTTT
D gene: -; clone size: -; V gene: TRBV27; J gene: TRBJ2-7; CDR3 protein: CASRPPGTSYEQYF; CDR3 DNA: TGTGCCAGCAGACCCCCGGGGACCTCCTACGAGCAGTACTTC
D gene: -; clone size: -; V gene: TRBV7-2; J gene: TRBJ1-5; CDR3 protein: CASSTAGQGLDQPQHF; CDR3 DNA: TGTGCCAGCAGCACCGCGGGCCAGGGTTTGGATCAGCCCCAGCATTTT
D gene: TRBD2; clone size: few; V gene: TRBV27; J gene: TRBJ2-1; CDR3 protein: CASRPSGTSGRGEQFF; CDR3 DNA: TGTGCCAGCAGACCGTCCGGGACTAGCGGGAGGGGTGAGCAGTTCTTC
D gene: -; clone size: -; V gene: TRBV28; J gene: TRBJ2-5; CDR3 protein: CASSLVGRETQYF; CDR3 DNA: TGTGCCAGCAGTTTAGTGGGCCGGGAGACCCAGTACTTC
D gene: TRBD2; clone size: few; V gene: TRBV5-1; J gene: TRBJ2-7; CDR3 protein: CASSRLAGGGEQYF; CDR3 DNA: TGCGCCAGCAGCAGACTAGCGGGAGGGGGTGAGCAGTACTTC
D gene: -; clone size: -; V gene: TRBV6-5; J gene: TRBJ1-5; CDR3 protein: CASSSDRSNQPQHF; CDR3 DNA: TGTGCCAGCAGTTCCGACCGTAGCAATCAGCCCCAGCATTTT
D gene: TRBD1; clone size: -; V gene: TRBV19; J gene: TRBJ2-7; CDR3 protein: CASSPDRGRYEQYF; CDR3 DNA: TGTGCCAGTAGTCCGGACAGGGGGCGATACGAGCAGTACTTC
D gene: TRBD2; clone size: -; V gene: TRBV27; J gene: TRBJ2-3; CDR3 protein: CASSTPLAGGPVPPDTQYF; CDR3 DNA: TGTGCCAGCAGTACTCCCCTCGCGGGAGGGCCTGTACCCCCAGATACGCAGTATTTT
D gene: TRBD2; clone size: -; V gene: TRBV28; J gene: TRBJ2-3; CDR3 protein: CASSLAEDTQYF; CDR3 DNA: TGTGCCAGCAGTCTAGCGGAAGATACGCAGTATTTT
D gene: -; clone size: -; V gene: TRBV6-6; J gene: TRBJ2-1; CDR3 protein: CASTVSSYNEQFF; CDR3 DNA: TGTGCCAGCACCGTAAGCTCCTACAATGAGCAGTTCTTC
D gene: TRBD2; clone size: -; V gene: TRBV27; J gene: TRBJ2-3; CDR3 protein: CASSLSGSGGTDTQYF; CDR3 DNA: TGTGCCAGCAGTTTGAGCGGGAGTGGCGGCACAGATACGCAGTATTTT
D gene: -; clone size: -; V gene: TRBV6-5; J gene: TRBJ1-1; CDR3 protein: CASSYSGRGGNTEAFF; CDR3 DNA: TGTGCCAGCAGTTACTCGGGGCGGGGGGGAAACACTGAAGCTTTCTTT
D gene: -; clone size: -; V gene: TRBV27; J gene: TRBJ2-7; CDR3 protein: CASSKMGYEQYF; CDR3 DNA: TGTGCCAGCAGTAAAATGGGGTACGAGCAGTACTTC
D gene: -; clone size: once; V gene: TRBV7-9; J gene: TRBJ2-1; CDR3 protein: CASSPGTTEQFF; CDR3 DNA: TGTGCCAGCAGCCCAGGGACGACTGAGCAGTTCTTC
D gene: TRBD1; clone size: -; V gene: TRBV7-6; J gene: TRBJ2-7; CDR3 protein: CASSAGTGWTYEQYF; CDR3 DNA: TGTGCCAGCAGCGCCGGGACAGGGTGGACCTACGAGCAGTACTTC
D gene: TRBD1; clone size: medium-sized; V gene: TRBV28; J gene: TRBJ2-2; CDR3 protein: CASRGYRGTGELFF; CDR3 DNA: TGTGCCAGCAGGGGGTACAGGGGTACCGGGGAGCTGTTTTTT
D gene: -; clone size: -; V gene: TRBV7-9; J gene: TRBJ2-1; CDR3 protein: CASSDRYNEQFF; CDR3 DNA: TGTGCCAGCAGCGATAGGTACAATGAGCAGTTCTTC
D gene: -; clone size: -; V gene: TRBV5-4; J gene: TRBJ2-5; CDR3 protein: CASSLGRETQYF; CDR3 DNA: TGTGCCAGCAGCTTGGGGAGGGAGACCCAGTACTTC
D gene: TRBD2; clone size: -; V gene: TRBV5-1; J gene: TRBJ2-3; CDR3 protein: CASSVSGTSGRAITDTQYF; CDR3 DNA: TGCGCCAGCAGCGTGTCCGGGACTAGCGGGAGGGCGATTACAGATACGCAGTATTTT
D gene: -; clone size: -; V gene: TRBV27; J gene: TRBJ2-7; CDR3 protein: CASMDGGEQYF; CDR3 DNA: TGTGCCAGCATGGATGGCGGGGAGCAGTACTTC
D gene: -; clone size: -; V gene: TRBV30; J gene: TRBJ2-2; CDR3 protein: CAWLNRTGELFF; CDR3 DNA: TGTGCCTGGTTAAACAGGACCGGGGAGCTGTTTTTT